This TCR beta chain was identified during a study of cytomegalovirus exposure and HLA in healthy donors. Study-wide points: Presence/absence analyses treated sequencing depth as roughly uniform across donors. Within the data, a cluster of highly shared sequence variants was likely a sequencing artifact. Later work found that TCR association rates differed between HLA loci; DRB1 had the most and HLA-C the fewest.

The PCR contained 60 Vbeta and 13 Jbeta primers. This table comes from immunoSEQ multiplex PCR, and its TCRdb copy is limited to in-frame clones, with some not included. The profile shows 150,000 to 200,000 clones, 80% to 90% of them singletons. CDR3 length: 16 residues. V dropped 2 bases and J dropped 2 bases, with 16 bases sitting between them. Per the germline V gene, CDR1 is MNHEY and CDR2 is SVGAGI. A word on this clone: Antigen specificity is unknown.

What was sequenced was PBMCs. This sequence was found in a man aged 50 or older in good health and CMV-seropositive. The chain employs TRBV6-5 and TRBJ2-7; D uncertain. The CDR3 spells CASSYDWAGSPYEQYF. The CDR3 DNA reads TGTGCCAGCAGTTACGATTGGGCAGGCTCACCCTACGAGCAGTACTTC.